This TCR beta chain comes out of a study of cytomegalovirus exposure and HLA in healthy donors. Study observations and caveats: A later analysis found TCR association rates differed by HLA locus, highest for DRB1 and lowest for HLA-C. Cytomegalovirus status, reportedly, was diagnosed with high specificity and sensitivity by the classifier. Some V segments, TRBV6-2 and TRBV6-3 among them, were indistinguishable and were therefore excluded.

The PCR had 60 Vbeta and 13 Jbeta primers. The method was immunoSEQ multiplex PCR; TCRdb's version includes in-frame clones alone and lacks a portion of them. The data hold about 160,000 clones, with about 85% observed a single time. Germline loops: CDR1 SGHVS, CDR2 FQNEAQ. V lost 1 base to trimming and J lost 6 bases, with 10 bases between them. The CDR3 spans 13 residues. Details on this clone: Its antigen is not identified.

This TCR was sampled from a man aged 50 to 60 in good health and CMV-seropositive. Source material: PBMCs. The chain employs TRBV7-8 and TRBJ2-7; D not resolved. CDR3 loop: CASSLEIAVEQYF. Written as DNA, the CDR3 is TGTGCCAGCAGCTTAGAGATCGCAGTCGAGCAGTACTTC.